Listed here are 13 T cell receptor beta chains from one sample, sequenced in a study of T cell repertoires in cytomegalovirus infection. The antigens of these receptors remain unknown. TCRdb used MiXCR to reprocess the reads, holding one entry per CDR3 protein. The sample shows about 890,000 distinct CDR3 sequences, around 31% of them seen only once. The material sequenced was cultured CD8+ T cells from PBMCs, taken from culture after CMV antigen stimulation. The source of these receptors is a human donor in good health (CMV status not recorded). Some clones in this sample may be carry-over from other donors' samples.

This clonotype was observed a few times. The chain couples TRBV5-6 to TRBJ2-1; D is undetermined. Germline loops: CDR1 SGHDT, CDR2 YYEEEE. The CDR3 sequence is 17 residues long. Trimming stripped 0 bases from V and 0 bases from J, with 13 bases between. The CDR3 DNA is TGTGCCAGCAGCTTGGAGGCAGGTCTTTACTCCTACAATGAGCAGTTCTTC. Translating it yields CASSLEAGLYSYNEQFF.

This clonotype was seen a single time. The chain couples TRBV19 to TRBJ2-1; D might be TRBD1 (6 bases). Germline V gives CDR1 LNHDA, CDR2 SQIVND (reference sequence). The CDR3 extends over 13 amino acids. Between the trimmed V and J ends, which lost 7 bases and 3 bases, there was a span of 10 bases. CDR3 sequence reads: CASMDRIYNEQFF. The CDR3, as DNA: TGTGCCAGTATGGACAGAATCTACAATGAGCAGTTCTTC.

The rearrangement joins TRBV4-1 to TRBJ1-5; D may be TRBD1 (5 bases). V lost 4 bases and J lost 5, with 18 bases in between. This CDR3 has 16 amino acids. Germline CDR1 and CDR2: MGHRA and YSYEKL. The CDR3: CASSPTPGPYDQPQHF. In DNA form, the CDR3 reads TGCGCCAGCAGCCCGACCCCAGGGCCTTATGATCAGCCCCAGCATTTT.

V gene TRBV9 combines with J gene TRBJ2-3; perhaps D is TRBD1 or TRBD2 (5 bases each). Germline V gene lookup returns CDR1 SGDLS and CDR2 YYNGEE. This CDR3 is built from 16 residues. Trimming stripped 4 bases from V and 1 base from J, with 16 bases between. The CDR3 loop is CASSKGVEEGTDTQYF. DNA for the CDR3: TGTGCCAGCAGCAAAGGGGTGGAGGAAGGCACAGATACGCAGTATTTT.

The V call is TRBV7-9, the J call TRBJ2-7, with 8 nucleotides matching TRBD1. V gave up 1 base and J gave up 2 bases; unmatched junction bases: 13. Germline values: CDR1 SEHNR, CDR2 FQNEAQ (reference sequence). The CDR3 contains 18 residues. In nucleotides, the CDR3 is TGTGCCAGCAGCTTAGATTCGAAGCACAGGGGGTTTGCCTACGAGCAGTACTTC. It is translated as CASSLDSKHRGFAYEQYF.

The V and J genes are TRBV11-3 and TRBJ2-5; possible D gene TRBD2, 6 bases. Trimming took off 5 bases at V and 3 bases at J, with 10 bases between the two ends. The germline gives CDR1 SGHNT, CDR2 YENEEA. The length of the CDR3 is 13 residues. CDR3 protein: CASSMTRKETQYF. DNA of the CDR3: TGTGCCAGCAGCATGACTAGAAAAGAGACCCAGTACTTC.

The rearrangement joins TRBV5-5 to TRBJ1-1; D remains ambiguous. V lost 0 bases and J lost 9, with 15 bases in between. CDR3 length: 14 amino acids. Germline CDR1 and CDR2: SGHKS and YYEKEE (reference sequence). CDR3 amino acids: CASSLGQLQSQAFF. The CDR3 region has the DNA TGTGCCAGCAGCTTGGGCCAGCTACAGAGTCAAGCTTTCTTT.

The chain recombines TRBV2 with TRBJ1-1; D unclear. V shed 3 bases and J shed 1 base, with 9 bases lying between them. CDR1 is SNHLY and CDR2 is FYNNEI in the germline V gene. The CDR3 has 14 residues. Written as DNA, the CDR3 is TGTGCCAGCAGTGAGCCAGGCGGGAACACTGAAGCTTTCTTT. Encoded protein: CASSEPGGNTEAFF.

This chain uses TRBV5-6 with TRBJ2-2, with D possibly being TRBD2 (5 bases). Germline V lookup: CDR1 SGHDT, CDR2 YYEEEE. This CDR3 contains 16 residues. V lost 0 bases to trimming and J lost 1 base, with 10 bases between them. In nucleotides, the CDR3 is TGTGCCAGCAGCTTGGCTAGCTTGGGGAACACCGGGGAGCTGTTTTTT. Amino acid sequence: CASSLASLGNTGELFF. Based on the CDR3 plus reference TRBV5-6 and TRBJ2-2, the full variable domain is DAGVTQSPTHLIKTRGQQVTLRCSPKSGHDTVSWYQQALGQGPQFIFQYYEEEERQRGNFPDRFSGHQFPNYSSELNVNALLLGDSALYLCASSLASLGNTGELFFGEGSRLTVL.

The sample holds a few counts of this clonotype. The chain recombines TRBV5-4 with TRBJ2-7; D gene uncertain. This CDR3 is 11 amino acids long. Between the trimmed V and J ends, which lost 3 bases and 5 bases, there was a span of 6 bases. CDR1 and CDR2 from the germline V gene are SGHNT and YYREEE (reference sequence). In nucleotides, the CDR3 is TGTGCCAGCAGCTCACCGAACGAGCAGTACTTC. Protein: CASSSPNEQYF. The full variable domain, with the rest looked up from reference TRBV5-4 and TRBJ2-7, is ETGVTQSPTHLIKTRGQQVTLRCSSQSGHNTVSWYQQALGQGPQFIFQYYREEENGRGNFPPRFSGLQFPNYSSELNVNALELDDSALYLCASSSPNEQYFGPGTRLTVT.

The chain couples TRBV7-9 to TRBJ2-3; D perhaps matches TRBD2 (5 bases). Trimming cost V 5 bases and J 0 bases, with 15 bases left between them. The germline V gene has CDR1 SEHNR and CDR2 FQNEAQ (reference sequence). The CDR3 spans 16 residues. The CDR3 reads CASSPPAVPSTDTQYF. DNA for the CDR3: TGTGCCAGCAGCCCCCCAGCGGTCCCTAGCACAGATACGCAGTATTTT.

As regards this clonotype: The junction and the germline gene differ at one end; a read error may be behind it. The chain joins TRBV28 to TRBJ1-5, with 9 bases that match TRBD1. Looked up from germline, CDR1 is MDHEN and CDR2 is SYDVKM. CDR3 length: 14 residues. Here the CDR3 DNA reads TGTGTCAGCGGAACAGGGGGCGCCAATCAGCCCCAGCATTTT. It specifies CVSGTGGANQPQHF.

In this sample, this clonotype turned up a few times. J is TRBJ2-1 and V is TRBV6-6; perhaps TRBD1 as D (5 bases). This CDR3 has 16 amino acids. Trimming took off 3 bases at V and 6 bases at J, with 18 bases between the two ends. CDR1 MNHNY and CDR2 SVGAGI come from the germline V gene (reference sequence). The DNA of the CDR3 is TGTGCCAGCAGTTATCTAGGTCGCAGGGCACCCAATGAGCAGTTCTTC. Protein: CASSYLGRRAPNEQFF.